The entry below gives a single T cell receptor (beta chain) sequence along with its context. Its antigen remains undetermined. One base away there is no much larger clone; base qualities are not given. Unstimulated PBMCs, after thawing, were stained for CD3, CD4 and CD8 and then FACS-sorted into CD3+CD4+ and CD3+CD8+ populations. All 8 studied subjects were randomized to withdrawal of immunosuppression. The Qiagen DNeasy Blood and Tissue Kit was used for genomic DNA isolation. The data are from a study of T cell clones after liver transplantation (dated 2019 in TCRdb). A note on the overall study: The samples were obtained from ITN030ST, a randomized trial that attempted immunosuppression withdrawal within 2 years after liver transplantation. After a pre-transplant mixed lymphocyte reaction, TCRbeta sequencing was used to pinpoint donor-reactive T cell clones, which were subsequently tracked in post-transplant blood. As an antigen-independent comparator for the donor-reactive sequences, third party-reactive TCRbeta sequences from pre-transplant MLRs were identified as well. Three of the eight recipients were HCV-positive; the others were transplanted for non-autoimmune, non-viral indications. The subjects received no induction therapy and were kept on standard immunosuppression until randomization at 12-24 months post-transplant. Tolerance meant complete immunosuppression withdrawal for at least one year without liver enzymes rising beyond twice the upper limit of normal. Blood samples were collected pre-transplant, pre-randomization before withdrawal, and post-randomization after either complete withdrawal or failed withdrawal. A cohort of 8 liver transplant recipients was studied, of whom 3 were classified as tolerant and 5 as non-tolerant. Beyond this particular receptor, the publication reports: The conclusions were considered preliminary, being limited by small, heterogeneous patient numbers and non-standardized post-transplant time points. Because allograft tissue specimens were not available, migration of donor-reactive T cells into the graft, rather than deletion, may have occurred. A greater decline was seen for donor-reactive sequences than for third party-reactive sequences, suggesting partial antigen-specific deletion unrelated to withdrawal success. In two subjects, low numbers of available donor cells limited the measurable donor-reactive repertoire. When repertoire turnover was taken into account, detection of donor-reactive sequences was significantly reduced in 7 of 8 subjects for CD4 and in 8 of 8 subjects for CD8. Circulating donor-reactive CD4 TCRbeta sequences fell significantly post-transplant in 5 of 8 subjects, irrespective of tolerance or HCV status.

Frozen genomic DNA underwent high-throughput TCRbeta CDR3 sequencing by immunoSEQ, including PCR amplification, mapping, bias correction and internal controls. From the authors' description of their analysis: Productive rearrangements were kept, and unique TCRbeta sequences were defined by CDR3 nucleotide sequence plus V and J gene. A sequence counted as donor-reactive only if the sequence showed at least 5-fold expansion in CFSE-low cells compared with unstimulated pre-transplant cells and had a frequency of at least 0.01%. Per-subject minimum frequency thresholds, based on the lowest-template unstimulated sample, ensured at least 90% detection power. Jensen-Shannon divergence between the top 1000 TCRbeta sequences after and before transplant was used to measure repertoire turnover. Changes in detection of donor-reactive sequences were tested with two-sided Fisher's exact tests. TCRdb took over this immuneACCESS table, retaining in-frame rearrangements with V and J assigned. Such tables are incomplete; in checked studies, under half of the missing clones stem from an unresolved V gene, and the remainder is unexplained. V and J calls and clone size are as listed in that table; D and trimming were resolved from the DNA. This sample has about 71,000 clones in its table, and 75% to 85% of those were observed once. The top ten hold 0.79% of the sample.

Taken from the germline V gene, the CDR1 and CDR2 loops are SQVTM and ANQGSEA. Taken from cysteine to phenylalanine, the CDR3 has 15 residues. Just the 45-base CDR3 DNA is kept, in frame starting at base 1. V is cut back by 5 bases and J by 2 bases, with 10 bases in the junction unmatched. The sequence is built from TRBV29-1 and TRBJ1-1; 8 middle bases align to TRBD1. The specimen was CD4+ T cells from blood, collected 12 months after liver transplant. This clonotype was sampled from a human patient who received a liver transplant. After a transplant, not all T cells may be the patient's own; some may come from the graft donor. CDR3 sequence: CSVSRTGRGNTEAFF. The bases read TGCAGCGTTTCGAGGACAGGGAGGGGTAACACTGAAGCTTTCTTT.